A single T cell receptor (beta chain) is shown here with its context. Its antigen is currently not known. The conserved final phenylalanine or tryptophan is absent from the CDR3, which likely points to a read error. It is unclear where the CDR3 begins or ends on the DNA, so no DNA is shown, and the CDR3 is as TCRdb lists it. These data are taken from a study of tumor and adjacent non-tumor tissue in lung cancer listed by TCRdb under 2018. Study-level background: By cancer type, the cohort comprised about 13 adenocarcinoma patients, a couple of squamous cell carcinoma patients and 1 small cell lung cancer patient. Among the approximately 15 patients, ages ranged from roughly 31 to 85 years, about 10 were men and 5 were women, and disease was TNM stage I to III. In total, sequencing yielded 95 million to 150 million productive TCRbeta reads, which works out to an average of approximately 4 million reads per sample. The study compared bulk TCRbeta repertoires from lung tumor tissue and matched distant non-tumor lung tissue of approximately 14 lung cancer patients. A few dozen paired specimens, one tumor and one normal lung sample per patient, were profiled by TCRbeta CDR3 sequencing. The study at large found these results: A significantly larger cumulative share of the repertoire was made up by the top 100 clones in normal lung than in tumor tissue. Significantly higher TCR diversity was found in younger patients, and higher tumor TCR diversity was associated with shorter overall and disease-free survival. The cohort had only about 14 patients, and the authors noted that larger samples and more detailed clinical data are needed. The methods do not name the sequencing platform or mention unique molecular identifiers. Tumor tissue showed significantly higher TCR diversity (inverse Simpson) than normal lung tissue, at roughly 390 vs 170 (P = 0.0075, Mann-Whitney U test). Because peripheral blood was not sequenced, blood TCRbeta repertoires in the lung cancer patients of the study were not examined.

RNA was isolated from bulk unsorted tissue, and RNA quality was assessed with a NanoDrop ND-1000 and an Agilent 2100. Donors were newly diagnosed lung cancer patients admitted for thoracic surgery in China between August and November 2014, without prior chemotherapy. The study excluded patients who had received radiotherapy or chemotherapy before or who had another cancer at the same time. Surgical tissue pieces of roughly 1-2.2 cm3 were preserved in RNAlater solution and were kept at -80 degrees C until use. The library was prepared using multiplex PCR. Sequencer: Illumina HiSeq 2500. Following protocols modified from ARM-PCR, the researchers constructed TCRbeta libraries through three rounds of nested PCR with primers (Table S4). Before sequencing, PCR products of 200-500 bp were cut from the gel and purified using the QIAquick gel extraction kit. As for the authors' bioinformatics: Reads were cleaned using Trimmomatic, were merged into complete CDR3 sequences using FLASH, and were assigned to V(D)J germline segments using MiTCR. Clonal diversity was computed as the inverse Simpson's index with VDJtools. In-frame sequences without a premature stop codon were defined as productive reads. Clones were called with MiXCR by TCRdb after fastp trimmed the public reads at Q25, and only in-frame beta chains were retained. Here each entry gathers all rows of one CDR3 protein and keeps the most common genes and DNA. It is TCRdb's table, rather than the study itself, that gives the V and J calls and clone size. Present in this sample are about 200,000 distinct CDR3 sequences, approximately 74% of which were seen just once. The leading ten clones occupy under 30% of the sample.

The CDR1 and CDR2 encoded by the germline V gene are MNHEY and SVGAGI. The CDR3 is made up of 14 amino acids, end residues included. This sequence was found in a man aged 55 to 70 with non-small cell lung cancer. The chain employs TRBV6-5 and TRBJ2-2. Sequenced: lung tumor tissue. The CDR3 loop reads CASSYVAVTGELLC.